Listed below are T cell receptor beta chains from one sample, sequenced in a study of PD-1 blockade in classical Hodgkin lymphoma. TCRdb's table, derived via immunoSEQ multiplex PCR, lists solely in-frame clones and lacks some. The sample holds roughly 40,000 clones, 75% to 90% seen once. The sequencing here drew on peripheral blood mononuclear cells (PBMCs), taken at baseline. The receptors shown here come from a human donor with classical Hodgkin lymphoma. Both conserved end residues are part of each CDR3. Not every row has a clone size; where given, it reads once, few, many or a size class.

v_call,j_call,clone_size,cdr3_aa
TRBV9,TRBJ2-7,-,CASSATSAAYEQYF
TRBV6-5,TRBJ1-2,-,CASQPGLDYGYTF
TRBV5-1,TRBJ1-3,-,CASSSTDSGNTIYF
TRBV10-3,TRBJ1-6,few,CAISGVQVTYNSPLHF
TRBV28,TRBJ1-4,once,CASSSGEGNEKLFF
TRBV2,TRBJ2-3,-,CASSEVGEWADTQYF
TRBV10-2,TRBJ1-5,-,CASRAGGQPQHF
TRBV28,TRBJ1-1,once,CASSLSDWNTEAFF
TRBV6-5,TRBJ1-2,few,CASSYRAGGSYGYTF
TRBV7-6,TRBJ1-2,-,CASSDHPSTANYGYTF
TRBV7-8,TRBJ2-7,-,CASSLEMDGEQYF
TRBV10-3,TRBJ2-3,-,CAISSTSGGLDTQYF
TRBV11-2,TRBJ1-4,once,CASSLARNEKLFF